A single sample is the source of the 10 T cell receptor beta chains below, sequenced in a study of cytomegalovirus exposure and HLA in healthy donors. Measured with immunoSEQ multiplex PCR; TCRdb has only the in-frame clones, and not every one. Of about 130,000 clones listed, 89% are singletons. Sequenced material: PBMCs. The receptors stem from a woman aged 18-29 years in good health and CMV-seropositive.

The chain couples TRBV7-6 to TRBJ2-1; 8 bases are a match to TRBD2. This CDR3 spans 15 amino acids. CDR1 SGHVS and CDR2 FNYEAQ come from the germline V gene. The ends lost 6 bases at V and 7 bases at J; junction bases unmatched: 11. DNA for the CDR3: TGTGCCAGCAGTTCTCCCGGGGGGGCGGTTAATGAGCAGTTCTTC. Its translation is CASSSPGGAVNEQFF.

This clone was seen just once. The CDR3 region has the DNA TGTGCCATCAGCCCGGGACAGGGGGTGAATGGAGAGACCCAGTACTTC. Protein product: CAISPGQGVNGETQYF. This chain uses TRBV10-3 with TRBJ2-5; 11 nucleotides agree with TRBD1. The V gene's germline CDR1 is ENHRY and CDR2 SYGVKD. V lost 6 bases to trimming and J lost 4 bases; unmatched junction nucleotides: 10. CDR3 size: 16 residues.

The chain's CDR3 is CASSLVSLAGKNTEAFF. In DNA form, the CDR3 reads TGTGCCAGCAGCTTGGTGTCGTTGGCAGGGAAGAACACTGAAGCTTTCTTT. This rearrangement joins TRBV5-6 to TRBJ1-1, with TRBD1 as a possible D gene (5 bases). V shed 0 bases and J shed 1 base, with 16 bases lying between them. The CDR3 extends over 17 amino acids. Germline-derived CDR1 and CDR2 are SGHDT and YYEEEE.

This rearrangement joins TRBV14 to TRBJ2-5; tentatively, D is TRBD2 (6 bases). V dropped 4 bases and J dropped 2 bases, with 11 bases sitting between them. Germline CDR1 reads SGHDN; CDR2 reads FVKESK. The CDR3 consists of 14 residues. CDR3 sequence reads: CASSPRTIQETQYF. DNA for the CDR3: TGTGCCAGCAGCCCTCGGACTATTCAAGAGACCCAGTACTTC.

The V call is TRBV27, the J call TRBJ2-1; weak D call: TRBD1 (5 bases). V lost 8 bases and J 6 bases, leaving 14 bases between the germline ends. This CDR3 contains 13 residues. In germline, CDR1 is MNHEY, CDR2 SMNVEV (reference sequence). CDR3 sequence: CASGEVGPNEQFF. As DNA, the CDR3 is TGTGCCAGCGGTGAGGTGGGGCCCAATGAGCAGTTCTTC.

The chain couples TRBV30 to TRBJ2-5; D is possibly TRBD2 (5 bases). The V gene lost 2 bases and the J gene lost 4 bases, with 11 bases spanning the gap. The CDR3 length is 13 residues. Germline V lookup: CDR1 GTSNPN, CDR2 SVGIG (reference sequence). The CDR3 DNA follows: TGTGCCTGGAGTCCGAGGGTCGGAGAGACCCAGTACTTC. Residues: CAWSPRVGETQYF.

V usage is TRBV6-5 and J usage is TRBJ2-5; 7 nucleotides align to TRBD1. Unmatched junction bases numbered 13, after V lost 9 bases and J lost 9 bases. This CDR3 contains 13 residues. Per the germline V gene, CDR1 is MNHEY and CDR2 is SVGAGI. The CDR3 region has the DNA TGTGCCAGTACAAGGGGGCCACGAGGGGCCCAGTACTTC. This encodes CASTRGPRGAQYF.

The genes are TRBV27 and TRBJ1-2, with a possible D match to TRBD1 (5 bases). V was cut by 5 bases and J by 6 bases, with 19 bases left in between. This CDR3 has 15 amino acids. Germline assignment: CDR1 MNHEY and CDR2 SMNVEV (reference sequence). The CDR3 spells CASSPLGGAYDGYTF. DNA of the CDR3: TGTGCCAGCAGTCCTCTCGGGGGAGCCTACGATGGCTACACCTTC.

The chain combines TRBV10-1 with TRBJ2-1, with TRBD2 matching over 11 bases. The CDR3 spans 18 residues. Germline CDR1 is WNHNN and CDR2 is SYGVQD (reference sequence). Trimming at V came to 2 bases and at J to 0 bases, leaving 6 bases not matched to a gene. In DNA form, the CDR3 reads TGCGCCAGCAGTGAGCCTAGCGGGGGGCGGAGCTCCTACAATGAGCAGTTCTTC. Encoded protein: CASSEPSGGRSSYNEQFF.

The CDR3 region is CASSLTGVREETQYF. CDR3 nucleotide sequence: TGCGCCAGCAGTTTGACAGGGGTACGGGAAGAGACCCAGTACTTC. This chain connects TRBV10-1 to TRBJ2-5; 8 bases align to TRBD1. This CDR3 comprises 15 residues. V dropped 5 bases and J dropped 3; count of bases not matched to a gene: 8. Germline loops: CDR1 WNHNN, CDR2 SYGVQD (reference sequence).